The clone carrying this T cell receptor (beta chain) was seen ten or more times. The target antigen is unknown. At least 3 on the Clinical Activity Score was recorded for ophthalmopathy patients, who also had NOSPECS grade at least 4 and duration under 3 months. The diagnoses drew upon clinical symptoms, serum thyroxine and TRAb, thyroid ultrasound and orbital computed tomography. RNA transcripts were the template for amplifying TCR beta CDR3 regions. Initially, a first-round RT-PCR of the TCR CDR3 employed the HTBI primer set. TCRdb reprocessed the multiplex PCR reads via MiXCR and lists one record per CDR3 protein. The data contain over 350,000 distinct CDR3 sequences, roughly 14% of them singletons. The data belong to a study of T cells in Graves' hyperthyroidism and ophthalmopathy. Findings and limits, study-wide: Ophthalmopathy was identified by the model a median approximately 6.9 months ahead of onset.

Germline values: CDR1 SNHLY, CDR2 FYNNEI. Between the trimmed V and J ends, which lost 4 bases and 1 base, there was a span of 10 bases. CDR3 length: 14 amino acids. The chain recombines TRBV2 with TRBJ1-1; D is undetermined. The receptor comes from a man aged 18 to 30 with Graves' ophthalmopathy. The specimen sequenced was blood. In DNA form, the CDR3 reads TGTGCCAGCAGTGGCCGTCCTGGGAACACTGAAGCTTTCTTT. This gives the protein CASSGRPGNTEAFF. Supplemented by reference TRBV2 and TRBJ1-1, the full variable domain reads EPEVTQTPSHQVTQMGQEVILRCVPISNHLYFYWYRQILGQKVEFLVSFYNNEISEKSEIFDDQFSVERPDGSNFTLKIRSTKLEDSAMYFCASSGRPGNTEAFFGQGTRLTVV.